This is a list of T cell receptor beta chains from one sample in a study of T cells in narcolepsy. Libraries were prepared by immunoSEQ multiplex PCR; TCRdb keeps only in-frame clonotypes and omits some of them. The repertoire holds some 32,000 clones, with roughly 73% as singletons. The sample was CD45RA- memory CD4+ T cells from PBMCs. The source of these receptors is a human donor with narcolepsy. Each CDR3 is given with its conserved first and last residue. The D gene is left open where the match is weak. Part of the rows lack a size; the others show once, few, many or a class for expanded clones.

v_gene: TRBV2; j_gene: TRBJ2-3; d_gene: TRBD2; abundance: NA; CDR3nt: TGTGCCACCACGACTAGCGGGGATCAGTATTTT; CDR3aa: CATTTSGDQYF
v_gene: TRBV6-5; j_gene: TRBJ1-1; d_gene: NA; abundance: NA; CDR3nt: TGTGCCAGCAGTTACTCGGAGGGAGGGGGCACTGAAGCTTTCTTT; CDR3aa: CASSYSEGGGTEAFF
v_gene: TRBV15; j_gene: TRBJ2-1; d_gene: TRBD1; abundance: few; CDR3nt: TGTGCCACCAGCGCCGCCCGCCCGACAGGGAAGTTCTTC; CDR3aa: CATSAARPTGKFF
v_gene: TRBV4-1; j_gene: TRBJ2-3; d_gene: TRBD1; abundance: NA; CDR3nt: TGCGCCAGCAGCCAAGAGCTGACAGGGGCAGATACGCAGTATTTT; CDR3aa: CASSQELTGADTQYF
v_gene: TRBV6-5; j_gene: TRBJ2-6; d_gene: NA; abundance: NA; CDR3nt: TGTGCCAGCACCGGGTTCGCTGGGGCCAACGTCCTGACTTTC; CDR3aa: CASTGFAGANVLTF
v_gene: TRBV6-5; j_gene: TRBJ2-7; d_gene: TRBD1; abundance: NA; CDR3nt: TGTGCCAGCAGGCCCCCGGGACAGGTCTCCTACGAGCAGTACTTC; CDR3aa: CASRPPGQVSYEQYF
v_gene: TRBV6-6; j_gene: TRBJ1-2; d_gene: NA; abundance: few; CDR3nt: TGTGCCAGCAGCCAGACTGGACGCTCCCTGGGGGGCTACACCTTC; CDR3aa: CASSQTGRSLGGYTF
v_gene: TRBV6-4; j_gene: TRBJ1-2; d_gene: NA; abundance: NA; CDR3nt: TGTGCCAGCAGTGACGGGGGGACCGGCTACACCTTC; CDR3aa: CASSDGGTGYTF
v_gene: TRBV7-9; j_gene: TRBJ2-5; d_gene: NA; abundance: NA; CDR3nt: TGTGCCAGCAGCCCCGTAGAGACCCAGTACTTC; CDR3aa: CASSPVETQYF
v_gene: TRBV7-2; j_gene: TRBJ2-3; d_gene: TRBD2; abundance: few; CDR3nt: TGTGCCAGCAGTCCAAGGACTAGCGGGAGGCTGGATACGCAGTATTTT; CDR3aa: CASSPRTSGRLDTQYF
v_gene: TRBV6-5; j_gene: TRBJ2-7; d_gene: NA; abundance: NA; CDR3nt: TGTGCCAGCAGTGACAGGTCCTACGAGCAGTACTTC; CDR3aa: CASSDRSYEQYF
v_gene: TRBV7-6; j_gene: TRBJ2-7; d_gene: TRBD2; abundance: NA; CDR3nt: TGTGCCAGCAGCTTCGGAGATGTGAGCGGGATATCCTACGAGCAGTACTTC; CDR3aa: CASSFGDVSGISYEQYF
v_gene: TRBV5-4; j_gene: TRBJ1-4; d_gene: TRBD1; abundance: NA; CDR3nt: TGTGCCAGCAGCCCGAGGGGACAGGGTAAAGATAATGAAAAACTGTTTTTT; CDR3aa: CASSPRGQGKDNEKLFF
v_gene: TRBV5-1; j_gene: TRBJ1-6; d_gene: NA; abundance: NA; CDR3nt: TGCGCCAGTTCACAGGAGAGCTCCTATAATTCACCCCTCCACTTT; CDR3aa: CASSQESSYNSPLHF
v_gene: TRBV11-3; j_gene: TRBJ1-2; d_gene: NA; abundance: NA; CDR3nt: TGTGCCAGCAGCTTAGATCTCGGGCAGACCCGAAACTATGGCTACACCTTC; CDR3aa: CASSLDLGQTRNYGYTF
v_gene: TRBV2; j_gene: TRBJ1-1; d_gene: NA; abundance: NA; CDR3nt: TGTGCCAGCAGTGTAAGGGACGAAATCCCGGAAGCTTTCTTT; CDR3aa: CASSVRDEIPEAFF
v_gene: TRBV6-1; j_gene: TRBJ1-1; d_gene: NA; abundance: NA; CDR3nt: TGTGCCAGCAGCCCCGAACGTGAAGCTTTCTTT; CDR3aa: CASSPEREAFF
v_gene: TRBV27; j_gene: TRBJ2-7; d_gene: NA; abundance: few; CDR3nt: TGTGCCAGCAGTCAACTGGGGACACCCGCCCCTGGCTACGAGCAGTACTTC; CDR3aa: CASSQLGTPAPGYEQYF
v_gene: TRBV5-6; j_gene: TRBJ1-6; d_gene: NA; abundance: NA; CDR3nt: TGTGCCAGGCTTCGAAGGAACACATATAATTCACCCCTCCACTTT; CDR3aa: CARLRRNTYNSPLHF
v_gene: TRBV7-3; j_gene: TRBJ1-2; d_gene: NA; abundance: NA; CDR3nt: TGTGCCAGCAGCCCGGACAGTGGAGGTCTGCGGTATGGCTACACCTTC; CDR3aa: CASSPDSGGLRYGYTF
v_gene: TRBV11-2; j_gene: TRBJ2-7; d_gene: NA; abundance: NA; CDR3nt: TGTGCCAGCAGCTTAATGCAGGGGCTCTACGAGCAGTACTTC; CDR3aa: CASSLMQGLYEQYF
v_gene: TRBV18; j_gene: TRBJ2-7; d_gene: NA; abundance: NA; CDR3nt: TGTGCCAGCTCAAATACGGACAATTCCTACGAGCAGTACTTC; CDR3aa: CASSNTDNSYEQYF
v_gene: TRBV5-1; j_gene: TRBJ1-2; d_gene: TRBD1; abundance: few; CDR3nt: TGCGCCAGCAGCCCAGAGACAGGGGACTATGGCTACACCTTC; CDR3aa: CASSPETGDYGYTF
v_gene: TRBV19; j_gene: TRBJ1-1; d_gene: NA; abundance: NA; CDR3nt: TGTGCCAGCACACAGGGACAGAACACTGAAGCTTTCTTT; CDR3aa: CASTQGQNTEAFF
v_gene: TRBV4-1; j_gene: TRBJ2-2; d_gene: NA; abundance: NA; CDR3nt: TGCGCCAGCAGCCAAGATATAGGGGGTTACACCGGGGAGCTGTTCTTT; CDR3aa: CASSQDIGGYTGELFF
v_gene: TRBV11-2; j_gene: TRBJ1-2; d_gene: NA; abundance: NA; CDR3nt: TGTGCCAGCAGCCTAAGGCAGGGCCCTAACTATGGCTACACCTTC; CDR3aa: CASSLRQGPNYGYTF
v_gene: TRBV9; j_gene: TRBJ2-2; d_gene: TRBD1; abundance: NA; CDR3nt: TGTGCCAGCAGCGGGGACAGGGTACTCACCGGGGAGCTGTTTTTT; CDR3aa: CASSGDRVLTGELFF
v_gene: TRBV27; j_gene: TRBJ1-1; d_gene: NA; abundance: few; CDR3nt: TGTGCCAGCAGTTTAGGGCCAGTGGGCAAGAACACTGAAGCTTTCTTT; CDR3aa: CASSLGPVGKNTEAFF
v_gene: TRBV6-1; j_gene: TRBJ1-2; d_gene: NA; abundance: NA; CDR3nt: TGTGCCAGCAGTGATGGGCAGGGGAGCTATGGCTACACCTTC; CDR3aa: CASSDGQGSYGYTF
v_gene: TRBV6-1; j_gene: TRBJ2-7; d_gene: NA; abundance: few; CDR3nt: TGTGCCAGCAGTGTCCAGGATACCTACGAGCAGTACTTC; CDR3aa: CASSVQDTYEQYF
v_gene: TRBV7-8; j_gene: TRBJ2-1; d_gene: TRBD2; abundance: NA; CDR3nt: TGTGCCAGCAGCAGTTGGGGACTAGCGGGAGGAGTAAGGCAGTTCTTC; CDR3aa: CASSSWGLAGGVRQFF
v_gene: TRBV7-2; j_gene: TRBJ2-1; d_gene: TRBD1; abundance: once; CDR3nt: TGTGCCAGCAGCCCACGTAACAGGGGCCGAACCTACAATGAGCAGTTCTTC; CDR3aa: CASSPRNRGRTYNEQFF
v_gene: TRBV18; j_gene: TRBJ1-1; d_gene: TRBD1; abundance: NA; CDR3nt: TGTGCCAGCTCACCTCAACCGGGACAGGGGCCGAACTGGGAAGCTTTCTTT; CDR3aa: CASSPQPGQGPNWEAFF
v_gene: TRBV18; j_gene: TRBJ2-7; d_gene: TRBD1; abundance: NA; CDR3nt: TGTGCCAGCTCACCATCATCACAGGGGGACGACTTCTACGAGCAGTACTTC; CDR3aa: CASSPSSQGDDFYEQYF
v_gene: TRBV6-1; j_gene: TRBJ1-5; d_gene: NA; abundance: NA; CDR3nt: TGTGCCACGATAGACAGCCGCAATCAGCCCCAGCATTTT; CDR3aa: CATIDSRNQPQHF
v_gene: TRBV7-9; j_gene: TRBJ2-5; d_gene: NA; abundance: NA; CDR3nt: TGTGCCAGCAGCTTAGCGCGTCAACCTAAACAAGAGACCCAGTACTTC; CDR3aa: CASSLARQPKQETQYF
v_gene: TRBV7-8; j_gene: TRBJ2-7; d_gene: TRBD2; abundance: NA; CDR3nt: TGTGCCAGCAGCTTAGCGTCGAGCGGGAGGACTCTACACGAGCAGTACTTC; CDR3aa: CASSLASSGRTLHEQYF
v_gene: TRBV5-1; j_gene: TRBJ2-7; d_gene: TRBD2; abundance: NA; CDR3nt: TGCGCCAGCAGTTTGGTAGCGGGGGACCCCTACGAGCAGTACTTC; CDR3aa: CASSLVAGDPYEQYF
v_gene: TRBV20-1; j_gene: TRBJ2-1; d_gene: NA; abundance: NA; CDR3nt: TGCAGTGCCCGTGATTACAATGAGCAGTTCTTC; CDR3aa: CSARDYNEQFF
v_gene: TRBV2; j_gene: TRBJ1-5; d_gene: TRBD1; abundance: NA; CDR3nt: TGTGCCAGCAGTCGGGACAGGGTAGGAAGCAATCAGCCCCAGCATTTT; CDR3aa: CASSRDRVGSNQPQHF
v_gene: TRBV10-3; j_gene: TRBJ2-1; d_gene: TRBD1; abundance: NA; CDR3nt: TGTGCCATCAAAGCTGTGACAGGGATCAATGAGCAGTTCTTC; CDR3aa: CAIKAVTGINEQFF
v_gene: TRBV2; j_gene: TRBJ2-7; d_gene: NA; abundance: NA; CDR3nt: TGTGCCAGCAGTGGGCCGGGACAGTCGTCCTTACGGGGGGAAGAGCAGTACTTC; CDR3aa: CASSGPGQSSLRGEEQYF
v_gene: TRBV9; j_gene: TRBJ2-1; d_gene: TRBD2; abundance: NA; CDR3nt: TGTGCCAGCAGCGTCTCTAGCGGGATTGGGAATGAGCAGTTCTTC; CDR3aa: CASSVSSGIGNEQFF